This T cell receptor (beta chain) was sequenced during a study of T-cell memory formation after mild COVID-19. Study-wide background: The two donors had largely donor-specific TCR clusters. Study-level findings and limits: Balance between CD4 and CD8 was seen in clones contracting day 15 to 85, and a CD4+ lean was seen in later expanders. Day 37-peaking second-wave clones had unconfirmed SARS-CoV-2 specificity. Contracting clones localized mainly to CM and EM when CD4+ and mainly to EMRA when CD8+.

TCRdb ran MiXCR on the 5' RACE reads and lists one entry per CDR3 protein. The top ten hold around 23% of the sample, which has around 310,000 distinct CDR3 sequences, approximately 22% seen once. A note on this clonotype: Its antigen is as yet unknown.

Germline V gene data show CDR1 as SGHTA and CDR2 as FQGNSA. Trimming cost V 4 bases and J 6 bases; bases outside gene matches: 3. The CDR3 sequence is 14 residues long. The chain is built from TRBV7-2 and TRBJ1-5; 10 positions agree with TRBD1. This receptor was obtained from a man between 18 and 29 years old who had mild COVID-19 (a few samples of this study predate the infection). Cell type and time point are not known. The sequencing sample was made of PBMCs or a T cell subset sorted from them (not recorded which). CDR3 region: CASSSTGGFQPQHF. As DNA, the CDR3 is TGTGCCAGCAGCTCGACAGGGGGCTTTCAGCCCCAGCATTTT.